The TCR beta chain described here comes from a study of cytomegalovirus exposure and HLA in healthy donors. A multiplex PCR was run with 60 Vbeta primers and 13 Jbeta primers. Method: immunoSEQ multiplex PCR; TCRdb's copy keeps in-frame clones and lacks some. The data show under 150,000 clones, with 82% seen just once and approximately 1.2% held by the top ten. Study-wide results and caveats: Productive rates of about 90% or about 30% were seen for most TCR beta V segments in an earlier analysis. What a later analysis reportedly showed was that an Asian-associated ancestry cluster had fewer N-insertions than the roughly 670-donor mean.

In regard to this clone: Its antigen is not known.

The sequence derives from a boy younger than 18 in good health and CMV-seronegative. The specimen sequenced was PBMCs.

CDR3 region: CSVESGSEQFF. The DNA for the CDR3 is TGCAGCGTTGAGAGTGGGAGTGAGCAGTTCTTC. V is TRBV29-1 and J is TRBJ2-1; tentatively, D is TRBD2 (5 bases). Germline CDR1 and CDR2: SQVTM and ANQGSEA. The CDR3 consists of 11 residues. Trimming stripped 3 bases from V and 9 bases from J, with 9 bases between.